This TCR beta chain was identified during a study of blood T cell repertoires in COVID-19. Study information: COVID-19 samples from acute and convalescent phases originated in the United States, Italy and Spain. T cells, B-cell-depleted T cells, or PBMCs supplied cDNA or gDNA.

V gave up 4 bases and J gave up 5 bases, with 15 bases separating them. This CDR3 spans 15 amino acids. CDR1 is KGHSH and CDR2 is LQKENI in the germline V gene. As handled by the study authors: By means of reference gene primer amplification, nucleated cell counts were estimated. The data were produced by immunoSEQ multiplex PCR, yet TCRdb's version contains in-frame clones alone and is incomplete. Clone size and V and J calls were adopted from that table, with D and trimming inferred from the DNA. The repertoire has fewer than 250,000 clones, about 83% of them found once; the top ten carry roughly 2.5%.

The rearrangement joins TRBV18 to TRBJ1-5; unclear D gene. Sequencing was performed on peripheral blood. The source is a woman in her thirties or forties with active or convalescent COVID-19. The CDR3 spells CASSLASAVDQPQHF. As DNA, the CDR3 is TGTGCCAGCTCACTGGCCTCGGCGGTAGATCAGCCCCAGCATTTT.